Shown below are 22 T cell receptor beta chains from a single sample sequenced in a study of graft-versus-host responses after intestinal transplantation. Method: immunoSEQ multiplex PCR; TCRdb's copy keeps in-frame clones and lacks some. The sample contains roughly 90,000 clones, about 88% of which appear only once. These TCRs are of unknown antigen specificity. This sample comprised unstimulated CD4+ T cells sorted from spleen or lymph node cells, obtained before transplant. These receptors originate from a human donor who was the organ donor for an intestinal transplant.

This chain joins TRBV7-2 and TRBJ2-5, with 8 bases fitting TRBD1. V lost 5 bases, J lost 1 base, and 6 bases stayed unmatched. The V gene's germline CDR1 is SGHTA and CDR2 FQGNSA. The CDR3 runs 15 residues. The CDR3 bases are TGTGCCAGCAGCCCTGGGACAGGACTCCAAGAGACCCAGTACTTC. It is translated as CASSPGTGLQETQYF.

A remark on this clone: One end of the junction is discordant with germline, which a read error may explain. This CDR3 is also generated by other DNA sequences in the sample. The chain employs TRBV19 and TRBJ1-5; 8 bases match TRBD1. Germline V CDR1 and CDR2: LNHDA, SQIVND (reference sequence). This CDR3 contains 15 residues. The CDR3 protein is CASAGGAGGGQPQHF. Written as DNA, the CDR3 is TGCGCCAGTGCAGGTGGGGCAGGGGGCGGCCAGCCCCAGCATTTT. The full variable domain, rest sourced from reference TRBV19 and TRBJ1-5, is DGGITQSPKYLFRKEGQNVTLSCEQNLNHDAMYWYRQDPGQGLRLIYYSQIVNDFQKGDIAEGYSVSREKKESFPLTVTSAQKNPTAFYLCASAGGAGGGQPQHFGDGTRLSIL.

This sequence joins TRBV4-1 and TRBJ1-5; D may be TRBD1 (6 bases). CDR3 length equals 16 residues. The V end was cut by 4 bases, the J end by 4 bases, with 17 bases between. Germline V gene sequence: CDR1 MGHRA, CDR2 YSYEKL. In nucleotides, the CDR3 is TGCGCCAGCAGCCCTTGGGGGGGGGCAAGGAATCAGCCCCAGCATTTT. It translates to CASSPWGGARNQPQHF.

The chain combines TRBV7-9 with TRBJ2-4; 7 bases map to TRBD2. This CDR3 is 13 amino acids long. Germline lookup yields CDR1 SEHNR and CDR2 FQNEAQ (reference sequence). Trimming removed 8 bases from V and 8 bases from J; junction bases left unmatched: 9. DNA for the CDR3: TGTGCCAGCGCACGGGGGGAGTGGCACATTCAGTACTTC. Protein sequence: CASARGEWHIQYF.

The count of this clone is one. The chain is built from TRBV7-6 and TRBJ1-1, with 7 bases matching TRBD1. Germline CDR1 and CDR2: SGHVS and FNYEAQ. Losses at the gene ends were 5 bases for V and 2 bases for J; bases not matched to a gene: 2. The CDR3 is 13 amino acids. The CDR3 DNA reads TGTGCCAGCAGCCGGGACAGTAACACTGAAGCTTTCTTT. This translates into CASSRDSNTEAFF. The whole variable domain, filled in from reference TRBV7-6 and TRBJ1-1, reads GAGVSQSPRYKVTKRGQDVALRCDPISGHVSLYWYRQALGQGPEFLTYFNYEAQQDKSGLPNDRFSAERPEGSISTLTIQRTEQRDSAMYRCASSRDSNTEAFFGQGTRLTVV.

V usage is TRBV6-1 and J usage is TRBJ2-5; TRBD2 is a possible D gene (6 bases). The CDR3 covers 12 residues. The germline gives CDR1 MNHNS, CDR2 SASEGT. Trimming left V 10 bases short and J 3 bases short, with 12 bases between. CDR3 protein: CATGLRKETQYF. The CDR3 DNA follows: TGTGCCACGGGACTGCGAAAAGAGACCCAGTACTTC.

The chain carries TRBV19 and TRBJ2-3, with 7 bases aligning to TRBD2. The CDR3 has 15 amino acids. Germline V gene sequence: CDR1 LNHDA, CDR2 SQIVND (reference sequence). The junction had 7 bases not matched to a gene; V was cut back by 6 bases and J by 1 base. The CDR3 bases are TGTGCCAGTAGCGGAAGCGGGGCTGGCACAGATACGCAGTATTTT. It codes for CASSGSGAGTDTQYF. The full variable domain, its missing parts supplied by reference TRBV19 and TRBJ2-3, is DGGITQSPKYLFRKEGQNVTLSCEQNLNHDAMYWYRQDPGQGLRLIYYSQIVNDFQKGDIAEGYSVSREKKESFPLTVTSAQKNPTAFYLCASSGSGAGTDTQYFGPGTRLTVL.

The rearrangement uses TRBV6-1 and TRBJ2-5; possibly TRBD1 for D (5 bases). The better agreement between TRBJ2-7 and the DNA end casts doubt on the J call. This CDR3 has 12 amino acids. Per germline, CDR1 MNHNS and CDR2 SASEGT. CDR3 DNA sequence: TGTGCCAGTCCTAGGGGCCCCTACGAGCAGTACTTC. Amino acids: CASPRGPYEQYF.

The rearrangement joins TRBV28 to TRBJ2-2; 11 nucleotides agree with TRBD2. V gave up 3 bases and J gave up 7 bases; unmatched junction bases: 4. Germline-derived CDR1 and CDR2 are MDHEN and SYDVKM. CDR3 size: 15 residues. The CDR3 sequence: CASSLAGTSGGELFF. The CDR3 nucleotides read TGTGCCAGCAGTTTGGCCGGGACTAGCGGCGGGGAGCTGTTTTTT. Looking up the rest from reference TRBV28 and TRBJ2-2 gives the full variable domain: DVKVTQSSRYLVKRTGEKVFLECVQDMDHENMFWYRQDPGLGLRLIYFSYDVKMKEKGDIPEGYSVSREKKERFSLILESASTNQTSMYLCASSLAGTSGGELFFGEGSRLTVL.

The chain joins TRBV9 to TRBJ2-5; the match to TRBD2 covers 14 bases. The CDR3 is 16 residues long. V was clipped by 0 bases and J by 2 bases; unmatched bases: 0. Germline assignment: CDR1 SGDLS and CDR2 YYNGEE. In DNA form, the CDR3 reads TGTGCCAGCAGCGTAGGGACTAGCGGGGGGCAAGAGACCCAGTACTTC. It is translated as CASSVGTSGGQETQYF.

This clone has just a few counts. The chain combines TRBV5-4 with TRBJ1-5, with D perhaps TRBD1 (5 bases). In germline, CDR1 is SGHNT, CDR2 YYREEE (reference sequence). The V end lost 0 bases, the J end lost 3 bases, and 7 bases lay between the germline ends. This CDR3 has 14 residues. CDR3 sequence reads: CASSLAGVNQPQHF. Here the CDR3 DNA reads TGTGCCAGCAGCTTGGCGGGGGTCAATCAGCCCCAGCATTTT.

The chain couples TRBV27 to TRBJ2-7, with TRBD2 identical over 8 bases. The CDR3 contains 15 residues. Trimming removed 6 bases from V and 4 bases from J; junction bases left unmatched: 11. Looked up from germline, CDR1 is MNHEY and CDR2 is SMNVEV (reference sequence). Written as DNA, the CDR3 is TGTGCCAGCAGCGCATACGGGACTAGGAGATACGAGCAGTACTTC. It yields the protein CASSAYGTRRYEQYF.

The CDR3 is CASSTLVNQETQYF. CDR3 coding DNA: TGTGCCAGCAGCACCCTAGTCAATCAAGAGACCCAGTACTTC. This chain connects TRBV5-6 to TRBJ2-5; the D is unclear. Germline values: CDR1 SGHDT, CDR2 YYEEEE. V was trimmed by 4 bases and J by 2 bases, leaving 12 bases between them. The CDR3 extends over 14 amino acids.

CDR3 loop: CASSHITGAGANVLTF. The CDR3 nucleotides are TGTGCCAGCAGCCATATCACAGGGGCCGGGGCCAACGTCCTGACTTTC. This chain uses TRBV11-3 with TRBJ2-6; TRBD1 matches at 7 bases. V trimming: 5 bases; J trimming: 4 bases; junction bases outside the gene matches: 8. The CDR3 sequence is 16 residues long. The V gene's germline CDR1 is SGHNT and CDR2 YENEEA.

The chain joins TRBV7-9 to TRBJ2-7, with D maybe TRBD1 (6 bases). The CDR3 is 13 residues long. The germline V gene has CDR1 SEHNR and CDR2 FQNEAQ (reference sequence). The V and J ends lost 5 bases and 5 bases respectively, with 13 bases between them. CDR3 DNA sequence: TGTGCCAGCAGCGCAACAGGGTTCCACGAGCAGTACTTC. Protein sequence: CASSATGFHEQYF.

This clone has just one count. The J gene is TRBJ1-2, the V gene TRBV27; TRBD1 matches 7 bases. V was pared by 3 bases and J by 7 bases, with 11 bases of the junction left unmatched. This CDR3 is built from 15 residues. Germline CDR1 is MNHEY and CDR2 is SMNVEV (reference sequence). The CDR3 sequence is CASSLDRLGYGGYTF. The CDR3 coding sequence is TGTGCCAGCAGTTTGGACAGGCTTGGGTACGGTGGCTACACCTTC.

A single count supports this clone. Here the CDR3 reads CASSLVARRGANVLTF. DNA for the CDR3: TGTGCCAGCAGCTTAGTCGCCCGGAGGGGGGCCAACGTCCTGACTTTC. The J gene is TRBJ2-6, the V gene TRBV7-2; TRBD2 might be the D (5 bases). Germline V gene lookup returns CDR1 SGHTA and CDR2 FQGNSA. The V gene lost 1 base and the J gene lost 4 bases, with 11 bases spanning the gap. The CDR3 extends over 16 amino acids.

The chain has TRBV6-1 and TRBJ2-3; 10 nucleotides match TRBD2. CDR1 and CDR2 (germline): MNHNS, SASEGT. This CDR3 comprises 15 residues. V lost 8 bases, J lost 0 bases, and 5 bases stayed unmatched. CDR3 sequence: CASVEREGSTDTQYF. CDR3 bases: TGTGCCAGCGTGGAGCGGGAGGGTAGCACAGATACGCAGTATTTT.

In this sample, this clone turned up once. The CDR3 sequence: CASSLSLAGGNRFF. The CDR3 bases are TGTGCCAGCAGCTTAAGTCTAGCGGGGGGTAATCGGTTCTTC. The chain recombines TRBV11-3 with TRBJ2-1; 11 nucleotides align to TRBD2. The V and J ends lost 2 bases and 15 bases, in that order; junction bases with no gene match: 9. Germline loops: CDR1 SGHNT, CDR2 YENEEA. The CDR3 contains 14 residues.

The chain couples TRBV5-4 to TRBJ1-2, with 7 bases matching TRBD1. Germline V gene lookup returns CDR1 SGHNT and CDR2 YYREEE (reference sequence). V was pared by 3 bases and J by 0 bases, with 5 bases of the junction left unmatched. The CDR3 extends over 15 amino acids. The CDR3 loop reads CASSSWTGPNYGYTF. As DNA, the CDR3 is TGTGCCAGCAGCTCATGGACAGGACCTAACTATGGCTACACCTTC.

This chain joins TRBV30 and TRBJ2-5; D is ambiguous. Deletions cut 2 bases from V and 5 bases from J, with 6 bases between. The CDR3 loop spans 11 amino acids. The germline gives CDR1 GTSNPN, CDR2 SVGIG (reference sequence). CDR3 protein: CAWSLSETQYF. The CDR3 DNA sequence: TGTGCCTGGAGTCTATCGGAGACCCAGTACTTC.

The chain joins TRBV19 to TRBJ2-7; 7 bases are a match to TRBD2. Germline CDR1 LNHDA, CDR2 SQIVND (reference sequence). The CDR3 runs 16 residues. The ends lost 4 bases at V and 3 bases at J; junction bases unmatched: 12. CDR3 in amino acids: CASSTTSAGMSYEQYF. CDR3 coding DNA: TGTGCCAGTAGTACTACTAGCGCCGGGATGAGCTACGAGCAGTACTTC.